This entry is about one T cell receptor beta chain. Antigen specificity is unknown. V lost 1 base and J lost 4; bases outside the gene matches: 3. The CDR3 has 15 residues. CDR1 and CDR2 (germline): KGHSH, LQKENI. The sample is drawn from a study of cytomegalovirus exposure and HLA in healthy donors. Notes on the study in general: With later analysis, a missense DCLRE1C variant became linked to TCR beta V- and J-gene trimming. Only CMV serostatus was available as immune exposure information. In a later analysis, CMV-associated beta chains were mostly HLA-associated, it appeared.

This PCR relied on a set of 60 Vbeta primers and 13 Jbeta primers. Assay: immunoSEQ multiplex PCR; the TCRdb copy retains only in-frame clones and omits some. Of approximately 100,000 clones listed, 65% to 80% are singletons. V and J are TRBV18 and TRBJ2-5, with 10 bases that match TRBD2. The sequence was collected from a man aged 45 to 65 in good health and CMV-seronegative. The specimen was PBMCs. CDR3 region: CASSPQRGGSETQYF. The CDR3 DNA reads TGTGCCAGCTCACCACAGCGGGGGGGATCAGAGACCCAGTACTTC.